This is a list of T cell receptor beta chains from one sample in a study of molecular identifiers for immune sequencing clone quantification. TCRdb fed the PCR reads into MiXCR, producing one record per CDR3 protein. The data show about 630,000 distinct CDR3 sequences, 25% seen once. The specimen was naive CD8+ T cells from blood, with Jurkat cell RNA spiked in. The receptors derive from a human donor in good health. Some libraries in this study had Jurkat cell RNA spiked in. CDR3s include the opening cysteine and the closing phenylalanine or tryptophan. The D gene is left open where the match is weak. Not all rows give a size; the values are once, few, many and, for expanded clones, a class.

CDR3 length	clone size	V gene	J gene	D gene	CDR3 DNA	CDR3 protein
19	.	TRBV12-3/TRBV12-4	TRBJ2-3	TRBD1	TGTGCCAGCAGTTCCTATAGGGCTAACAGGGGGCGCGAGGTAGATACGCAGTATTTT	CASSSYRANRGREVDTQYF
16	few	TRBV20-1	TRBJ2-7	.	TGCAGTGCTAGAGATCTTGGTAACCCTGGCTCCTACGAGCAGTACTTC	CSARDLGNPGSYEQYF
15	many	TRBV9	TRBJ2-3	TRBD1	TGTGCCAGCAGCCTTGGACAGGTGATCACAGATACGCAGTATTTT	CASSLGQVITDTQYF
14	many	TRBV5-6	TRBJ2-3	TRBD2	TGTGCCAGCAGCCTACTAGCGGGATTGGATACGCAGTATTTT	CASSLLAGLDTQYF
17	few	TRBV27	TRBJ2-6	TRBD1	TGTGCCAGCAACCAAGGGACAGGGGGGCCTGGGGCCAACGTCCTGACTTTC	CASNQGTGGPGANVLTF
15	.	TRBV20-1	TRBJ2-1	.	TGCAGTGCTAGACTCCCCGGGGACCCCTACAATGAGCAGTTCTTC	CSARLPGDPYNEQFF
16	.	TRBV7-9	TRBJ2-7	.	TGTGCCAGCAGCGCGCTGGAGGGGGTCGAACGGCACGAGCAGTACTTC	CASSALEGVERHEQYF
20	.	TRBV4-3	TRBJ2-3	TRBD2	TGCGCCAGCAGCCAAGATTCCTGGCGGGAGGGCCTGGTTGGAACAGATACGCAGTATTTT	CASSQDSWREGLVGTDTQYF
18	many	TRBV20-1	TRBJ2-3	TRBD2	TGCAGTGCGGAAAGGGCCGGACTAGCGGGAGCCTTTAGAGAGACGCAGTATTTT	CSAERAGLAGAFRETQYF
13	few	TRBV30	TRBJ1-5	.	TGTGCCTGGAGTGTATCAGGGTATCAGCCCCAGCATTTT	CAWSVSGYQPQHF
15	few	TRBV27	TRBJ2-7	.	TGTGCCAGCAGTTTAGGCAGGGGCATATTGGACGAGCAGTACTTC	CASSLGRGILDEQYF
13	.	TRBV7-9	TRBJ2-7	TRBD2	TGTGCCAGCAGCTTGCTAGCGGACTACGAGCAGTGCTTC	CASSLLADYEQCF
15	many	TRBV5-1	TRBJ1-1	.	TGCGCCAGCAGCTTGGCCAACCTTGCGGGGACTGAAGCTTTCTTT	CASSLANLAGTEAFF
15	.	TRBV3-1	TRBJ2-4	TRBD2	TGTGCCAGCAGCCAAGTGGCGAGCGGGAGCCCGCTTCAGTACTTC	CASSQVASGSPLQYF
15	many	TRBV7-6	TRBJ2-3	TRBD2	TGTGCCAGCAGCCGTTACAGCGGGGGGGGTGATACGCAGTATTTT	CASSRYSGGGDTQYF
14	.	TRBV13	TRBJ1-4	.	TGTGCCACCCGCGGGGGGCAGGCTGATGAAAAACTGTTTTTT	CATRGGQADEKLFF
15	many	TRBV7-2	TRBJ2-5	.	TGTGCCAGCAGGCTTTCCCTAGCGTCCCAAGAGACCCAGTACTTC	CASRLSLASQETQYF
16	.	TRBV6-2/TRBV6-3	TRBJ1-3	.	TGTGCCAGCAGTTGGGGCCAGGGAAGCTCTGGAAACACCATATATTTT	CASSWGQGSSGNTIYF
12	.	TRBV2	TRBJ2-3	.	TGTGCCAGCAGTGTTCTAACAGATACGCAGTATTTT	CASSVLTDTQYF
16	few	TRBV5-6	TRBJ1-5	TRBD1	TGTGCCAGCAGCGCCAAGGGGACAGCTTCCAATCAGCCCCAGCATTTT	CASSAKGTASNQPQHF
13	many	TRBV9	TRBJ1-1	.	TGTGCCAGCAGCGGGACATCCGAGACTGAAGCTTTCTTT	CASSGTSETEAFF
12	.	TRBV12-3/TRBV12-4	TRBJ1-2	.	TGTGCCAGCAAAACAGGAGGTCGGGGCTACACCTTC	CASKTGGRGYTF
14	.	TRBV5-6	TRBJ2-1	.	TGTGCCAGCAGCTTGTACGGGTCCTCCTACGAGCAGTTCTTC	CASSLYGSSYEQFF
13	.	TRBV28	TRBJ2-5	.	TGTGCCAGCAGTTTGGACGTACAAGAGACCCGGTACTTC	CASSLDVQETRYF
15	.	TRBV2	TRBJ2-1	TRBD2	TGTGCCAGCAGTGAGTCGGGAGGGCACTACAATGAGCAGTTCTTC	CASSESGGHYNEQFF
12	.	TRBV6-5	TRBJ1-1	.	TGTGCCAGCAGTTCCTGTGACACTGAAGCTCTCTTT	CASSSCDTEALF
12	many	TRBV4-3	TRBJ1-1	.	TGCGCCAGCAGCCACGGAAACACTGAAGCTTTCTTT	CASSHGNTEAFF
14	.	TRBV2	TRBJ1-5	.	TGTGCCAGCAGCACCTATATTGACAATCAGCCCCAGCATTTT	CASSTYIDNQPQHF
13	many	TRBV20-1	TRBJ2-7	.	TGCAGTGAAACGGCCGGCCTGGCCTACGAGCAGTACTTC	CSETAGLAYEQYF
14	.	TRBV20-1	TRBJ2-7	TRBD1	TGCAGTGCTAGGGGTAGGGACAGGGCGTACGAGCAGTACTTC	CSARGRDRAYEQYF
16	few	TRBV7-2	TRBJ1-5	TRBD1	TGTGCCAGCAGCGACACCGGGACAGGCTTGAATCAGCCCCAGCATTTT	CASSDTGTGLNQPQHF
15	.	TRBV9	TRBJ2-3	.	TGTGCCAGCAGCCCCTTCTGGGGCGCTACAGATACGCAGTATTTT	CASSPFWGATDTQYF
14	many	TRBV7-9	TRBJ1-4	TRBD1	TGTGCCAGCAGCACACAGGGGGCAGGTGAAAAACTGTTTTTT	CASSTQGAGEKLFF
14	.	TRBV30	TRBJ2-3	TRBD1	TGTGCCTGGGGCGGGACAGGGTTTGTAGATACGCAGTATTTT	CAWGGTGFVDTQYF
16	few	TRBV4-1	TRBJ1-6	.	TGCGCCAGCAGCCAAAGGCAGAGCTCCTATAATTCACCCCTCCACTTT	CASSQRQSSYNSPLHF